This is a list of T cell receptor beta chains from one sample in a study of T cell repertoires in cytomegalovirus infection. Via MiXCR, TCRdb re-called the reads, giving one row per CDR3 protein. Among 80,000 to 95,000 distinct CDR3 sequences listed, over 25% were seen once. These TCRs are of unknown antigen specificity. The material was CD8+ T cells from cultured PBMCs, obtained from culture after CMV antigen stimulation. These TCRs come from a human donor in good health (CMV status not recorded). Some clones in this sample may be carry-over from other donors' samples. CDR3s include the opening cysteine and the closing phenylalanine or tryptophan. Each record gives: D gene, clone size, J gene, CDR3 length, V gene, CDR3 protein, CDR3 DNA. A D gene is named only where the DNA matches it firmly. Clone size appears in some rows only: once, few, many, or a class for an expanded clone.

>-|many|TRBJ1-4|16|TRBV7-2
CASSSGRRGAWEKLFF
TGTGCCAGCAGCTCCGGCCGGAGGGGGGCTTGGGAAAAACTGTTTTTT
>-|-|TRBJ1-2|14|TRBV7-9
CASSAIAGVYGYTF
TGTGCCAGCAGCGCGATAGCGGGGGTTTATGGCTACACCTTC
>-|-|TRBJ1-6|16|TRBV7-9
CASSPRGSSYNSPLHF
TGTGCCAGCAGCCCGCGGGGGAGCTCCTATAATTCACCCCTCCACTTT
>TRBD1|-|TRBJ2-1|16|TRBV19
CASSSGTGGYYNEQFF
TGTGCCAGTAGTTCAGGGACAGGGGGTTACTACAATGAGCAGTTCTTC
>-|-|TRBJ1-6|12|TRBV7-6
CASSLETSPLHF
TGTGCCAGCAGCTTAGAAACGTCACCCCTCCACTTT
>-|-|TRBJ2-5|14|TRBV28
CASSFSQIQETQYF
TGTGCCAGCAGTTTTAGTCAGATCCAAGAGACCCAGTACTTC
>-|many|TRBJ2-3|16|TRBV7-8
CASSAQEGRSRNTQYF
TGTGCCAGCAGCGCCCAGGAAGGGCGTTCTCGAAATACGCAGTATTTT
>-|many|TRBJ2-1|13|TRBV20-1
CSVGGAGSNEQFF
TGCAGTGTAGGCGGGGCGGGAAGCAATGAGCAGTTCTTC
>-|few|TRBJ2-6|15|TRBV2
CASKHIASGANVLTF
TGTGCCAGCAAGCACATCGCATCTGGGGCCAACGTCCTGACTTTC
>-|few|TRBJ1-5|14|TRBV4-1
CASSQEALNQPQHF
TGCGCCAGCAGCCAAGAAGCCCTCAATCAGCCCCAGCATTTT
>-|few|TRBJ1-2|13|TRBV7-6
CASSGGPQNGYTF
TGTGCCAGCAGCGGCGGACCCCAGAACGGCTACACCTTC
>TRBD2|many|TRBJ2-1|18|TRBV6-1
CASTKTIAGGTSYNEQFF
TGTGCCAGCACCAAAACCATAGCGGGGGGAACGTCCTACAATGAGCAGTTCTTC
>-|many|TRBJ2-2|16|TRBV7-6
CASSRAMGGNTGELFF
TGTGCCAGCAGCCGAGCAATGGGGGGGAACACCGGGGAGCTGTTTTTT
>TRBD1|few|TRBJ1-2|15|TRBV28
CASSLRTGEGYGYTF
TGTGCCAGCTCGCTCCGGACAGGGGAAGGGTATGGCTACACCTTC
>TRBD1|-|TRBJ1-6|14|TRBV7-6
CASSSGTGLSPLHF
TGTGCCAGCAGCTCCGGGACAGGGCTCTCACCCCTCCACTTT
>-|-|TRBJ2-1|14|TRBV28
CASSSRDKLNEQFF
TGTGCCAGCAGTTCCCGGGACAAGTTAAATGAGCAGTTCTTC
>-|-|TRBJ1-1|16|TRBV10-3
CAISDVPGEQDTEAFF
TGTGCCATCAGTGACGTACCAGGGGAGCAGGACACTGAAGCTTTCTTT
>-|few|TRBJ1-2|12|TRBV25-1
CASSEPGFGYTF
TGTGCCAGCAGTGAACCTGGGTTCGGCTACACCTTC